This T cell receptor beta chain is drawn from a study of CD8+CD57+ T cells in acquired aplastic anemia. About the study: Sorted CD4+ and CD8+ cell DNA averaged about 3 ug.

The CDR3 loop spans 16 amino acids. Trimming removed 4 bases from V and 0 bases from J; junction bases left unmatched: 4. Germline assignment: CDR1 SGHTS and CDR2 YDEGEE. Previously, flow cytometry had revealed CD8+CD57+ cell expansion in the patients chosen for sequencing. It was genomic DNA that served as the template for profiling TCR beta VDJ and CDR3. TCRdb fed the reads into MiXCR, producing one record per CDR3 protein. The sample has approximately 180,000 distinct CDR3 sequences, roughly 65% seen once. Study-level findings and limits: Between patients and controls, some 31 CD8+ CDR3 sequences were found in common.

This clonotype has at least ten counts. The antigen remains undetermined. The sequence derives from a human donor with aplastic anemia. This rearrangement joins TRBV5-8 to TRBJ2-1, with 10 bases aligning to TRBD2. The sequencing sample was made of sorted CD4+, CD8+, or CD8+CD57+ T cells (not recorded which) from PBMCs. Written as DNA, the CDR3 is TGTGCCAGCAGCACGAAGCGGGGGGGCTCCTACAATGAGCAGTTCTTC. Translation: CASSTKRGGSYNEQFF.